These T cell receptor beta chains were read from a single sample in a study of shared clonotypes between healthy human individuals. Profiled with immunoSEQ multiplex PCR; TCRdb holds only in-frame clones, not every one. This repertoire shows about 2,100,000 clones, under 95% found once; its top ten account for around 1.7%. Material: naive CD8+ T cells from PBMCs. These receptors all stem from a man between 18 and 29 years old in good health. Some clones in this sample may be carry-over from other donors' samples. The CDR3 runs from the conserved cysteine through the conserved F or W. D genes are given only for firm matches. The size entry is marked missing in some rows and otherwise reads once, few, many or a size class.

abundance: -
v_gene: TRBV14
d_gene: TRBD2
j_gene: TRBJ2-1
CDR3aa: CASSQIFGLAASYNEQFF
CDR3nt: TGTGCCAGCAGCCAAATATTTGGACTAGCGGCCTCCTACAATGAGCAGTTCTTC

abundance: -
v_gene: TRBV7-9
d_gene: -
j_gene: TRBJ2-1
CDR3aa: CASSRHPGDEQFF
CDR3nt: TGTGCCAGCAGCCGTCACCCGGGCGATGAGCAGTTCTTC

abundance: -
v_gene: TRBV6-1
d_gene: -
j_gene: TRBJ2-7
CDR3aa: CASGTNYEQYF
CDR3nt: TGTGCCAGCGGGACGAATTACGAGCAGTACTTC

abundance: -
v_gene: TRBV7-3
d_gene: -
j_gene: TRBJ2-1
CDR3aa: CASSFEGGNEQFF
CDR3nt: TGTGCCAGCAGCTTCGAGGGGGGTAATGAGCAGTTCTTC

abundance: once
v_gene: TRBV6-5
d_gene: -
j_gene: TRBJ2-7
CDR3aa: CASSYSQESYEQYF
CDR3nt: TGTGCCAGCAGTTACTCCCAGGAGTCCTACGAGCAGTACTTC

abundance: -
v_gene: TRBV4-3
d_gene: TRBD1
j_gene: TRBJ2-5
CDR3aa: CASSQDLGTEETQYF
CDR3nt: TGCGCCAGCAGCCAAGATCTCGGGACAGAAGAGACCCAGTACTTC

abundance: -
v_gene: TRBV27
d_gene: TRBD2
j_gene: TRBJ2-3
CDR3aa: CATSIAGGSTDTQYF
CDR3nt: TGTGCCACCTCAATAGCGGGAGGGAGCACAGATACGCAGTATTTT

abundance: -
v_gene: TRBV4-2
d_gene: TRBD2
j_gene: TRBJ2-3
CDR3aa: CASSPTPSGVTDTQYF
CDR3nt: TGTGCCAGCAGCCCCACCCCTAGCGGGGTCACAGATACGCAGTATTTT

abundance: -
v_gene: TRBV19
d_gene: -
j_gene: TRBJ2-5
CDR3aa: CASSLPGSPRGQYF
CDR3nt: TGTGCCAGTAGTCTGCCGGGGAGCCCTCGGGGCCAGTACTTC

abundance: -
v_gene: TRBV28
d_gene: TRBD2
j_gene: TRBJ2-1
CDR3aa: CASSSYSSGSNSYNEQFF
CDR3nt: TGTGCCAGCAGTTCCTACTCTAGCGGGAGCAACTCCTACAATGAGCAGTTCTTC

abundance: -
v_gene: TRBV9
d_gene: TRBD2
j_gene: TRBJ2-1
CDR3aa: CASSLSGRNEQFF
CDR3nt: TGTGCCAGCAGCCTAAGCGGGAGGAATGAGCAGTTCTTC

abundance: -
v_gene: TRBV6-5
d_gene: -
j_gene: TRBJ1-2
CDR3aa: CASSLRRDYMGYTF
CDR3nt: TGTGCCAGCAGCCTCCGCAGGGATTACATGGGCTACACCTTC

abundance: -
v_gene: TRBV14
d_gene: TRBD2
j_gene: TRBJ2-7
CDR3aa: CASRTSGKGYEQYF
CDR3nt: TGTGCCAGCAGAACTAGCGGGAAAGGGTACGAGCAGTACTTC

abundance: once
v_gene: TRBV29-1
d_gene: TRBD1
j_gene: TRBJ2-1
CDR3aa: CSLGAGGQEQFF
CDR3nt: TGCAGCCTAGGTGCAGGGGGTCAAGAGCAGTTCTTC

abundance: -
v_gene: TRBV29-1
d_gene: -
j_gene: TRBJ2-7
CDR3aa: CSAGVPPYEQYF
CDR3nt: TGCAGCGCCGGGGTACCCCCCTACGAGCAGTACTTC

abundance: -
v_gene: TRBV27
d_gene: TRBD2
j_gene: TRBJ2-7
CDR3aa: CASTKTGLAGHEQYF
CDR3nt: TGTGCCAGCACCAAGACAGGACTAGCGGGACACGAGCAGTACTTC

abundance: -
v_gene: TRBV29-1
d_gene: -
j_gene: TRBJ2-1
CDR3aa: CSVQLGGEQFF
CDR3nt: TGCAGCGTACAACTAGGGGGTGAGCAGTTCTTC

abundance: -
v_gene: TRBV7-9
d_gene: -
j_gene: TRBJ2-7
CDR3aa: CASSPIGRYEQYF
CDR3nt: TGTGCCAGCAGCCCCATTGGCCGCTACGAGCAGTACTTC

abundance: -
v_gene: TRBV14
d_gene: -
j_gene: TRBJ1-3
CDR3aa: CASSQEAYRGFGNTIYF
CDR3nt: TGTGCCAGCAGCCAAGAGGCCTATAGGGGGTTTGGAAACACCATATATTTT

abundance: -
v_gene: TRBV4-1
d_gene: TRBD1
j_gene: TRBJ2-1
CDR3aa: CASSQDYSGGFNEQFF
CDR3nt: TGCGCCAGCAGCCAGGACTATTCAGGGGGCTTCAATGAGCAGTTCTTC

abundance: -
v_gene: TRBV30
d_gene: TRBD1
j_gene: TRBJ1-3
CDR3aa: CAWDRDRGTNRNTIYF
CDR3nt: TGTGCCTGGGACCGGGACAGGGGGACGAATAGAAACACCATATATTTT

abundance: -
v_gene: TRBV2
d_gene: -
j_gene: TRBJ2-7
CDR3aa: CASSNLKEVYEQYF
CDR3nt: TGTGCCAGCAGTAACCTCAAAGAGGTGTACGAGCAGTACTTC

abundance: -
v_gene: TRBV4-1
d_gene: TRBD1
j_gene: TRBJ2-7
CDR3aa: CASSYRDSQTYEQYF
CDR3nt: TGCGCCAGCAGCTACCGGGACAGCCAAACCTACGAGCAGTACTTC

abundance: once
v_gene: TRBV27
d_gene: -
j_gene: TRBJ2-7
CDR3aa: CASSLRGGYEQYF
CDR3nt: TGTGCCAGCAGTTTGAGAGGGGGCTACGAGCAGTACTTC

abundance: -
v_gene: TRBV10-3
d_gene: -
j_gene: TRBJ1-2
CDR3aa: CAISDTEYGYTF
CDR3nt: TGTGCCATCAGTGACACAGAGTATGGCTACACCTTC

abundance: -
v_gene: TRBV19
d_gene: -
j_gene: TRBJ1-1
CDR3aa: CASSIVPRRPTEAFF
CDR3nt: TGTGCCAGTAGTATAGTTCCAAGAAGACCCACTGAAGCTTTCTTT

abundance: -
v_gene: TRBV4-1
d_gene: TRBD1
j_gene: TRBJ1-2
CDR3aa: CASSQGDRTYGYTF
CDR3nt: TGCGCCAGCAGCCAAGGGGACAGGACTTATGGCTACACCTTC

abundance: -
v_gene: TRBV27
d_gene: TRBD1
j_gene: TRBJ1-5
CDR3aa: CASKGANSNQPQHF
CDR3nt: TGTGCCAGCAAGGGGGCCAACAGCAATCAGCCCCAGCATTTT

abundance: -
v_gene: TRBV28
d_gene: -
j_gene: TRBJ2-7
CDR3aa: CASTRAYTSYEQYF
CDR3nt: TGTGCCAGCACCCGAGCTTATACGTCCTACGAGCAGTACTTC

abundance: few
v_gene: TRBV28
d_gene: -
j_gene: TRBJ1-1
CDR3aa: CASRDGSDTEAFF
CDR3nt: TGTGCCAGCAGGGATGGGTCGGACACTGAAGCTTTCTTT

abundance: -
v_gene: TRBV4-2
d_gene: -
j_gene: TRBJ2-7
CDR3aa: CASSQERTSEQYF
CDR3nt: TGTGCCAGCAGCCAAGAGAGGACCTCGGAGCAGTACTTC

abundance: -
v_gene: TRBV13
d_gene: TRBD2
j_gene: TRBJ2-5
CDR3aa: CASSETSGRAQETQYF
CDR3nt: TGTGCCAGCAGCGAGACTAGCGGGAGGGCCCAAGAGACCCAGTACTTC

abundance: -
v_gene: TRBV29-1
d_gene: TRBD1
j_gene: TRBJ2-7
CDR3aa: CSVEDQGAEQYF
CDR3nt: TGCAGCGTTGAAGATCAGGGGGCAGAGCAGTACTTC

abundance: once
v_gene: TRBV6-5
d_gene: -
j_gene: TRBJ1-1
CDR3aa: CASSYLFNTEAFF
CDR3nt: TGTGCCAGCAGTTATTTGTTCAACACTGAAGCTTTCTTT

abundance: once
v_gene: TRBV6-5
d_gene: -
j_gene: TRBJ1-5
CDR3aa: CASSLGGGNQPQHF
CDR3nt: TGTGCCAGCAGCCTGGGGGGGGGCAATCAGCCCCAGCATTTT

abundance: once
v_gene: TRBV28
d_gene: TRBD1
j_gene: TRBJ1-2
CDR3aa: CASRRDRVDGYTF
CDR3nt: TGTGCCAGCAGACGGGACAGGGTCGATGGCTACACCTTC

abundance: -
v_gene: TRBV9
d_gene: -
j_gene: TRBJ2-1
CDR3aa: CASSVGGNPPDEQFF
CDR3nt: TGTGCCAGCAGCGTTGGCGGCAACCCCCCGGATGAGCAGTTCTTC

abundance: -
v_gene: TRBV27
d_gene: -
j_gene: TRBJ1-5
CDR3aa: CASSLTGTPRGNQPQHF
CDR3nt: TGTGCCAGCAGTTTAACAGGGACCCCCCGCGGGAATCAGCCCCAGCATTTT

abundance: -
v_gene: TRBV19
d_gene: TRBD2
j_gene: TRBJ2-1
CDR3aa: CASRMGLALRNEQFF
CDR3nt: TGTGCCAGTAGGATGGGACTAGCACTTCGCAATGAGCAGTTCTTC

abundance: -
v_gene: TRBV27
d_gene: -
j_gene: TRBJ2-1
CDR3aa: CASSRDEGEQFF
CDR3nt: TGTGCCAGCAGTCGGGACGAAGGGGAGCAGTTCTTC

abundance: -
v_gene: TRBV9
d_gene: TRBD2
j_gene: TRBJ2-2
CDR3aa: CASTHPGTSANTGELFF
CDR3nt: TGTGCCAGCACCCACCCCGGGACTAGCGCTAACACCGGGGAGCTGTTTTTT

abundance: -
v_gene: TRBV2
d_gene: -
j_gene: TRBJ2-5
CDR3aa: CASTPSEETQYF
CDR3nt: TGTGCCAGCACCCCCTCTGAGGAGACCCAGTACTTC

abundance: -
v_gene: TRBV7-9
d_gene: -
j_gene: TRBJ2-5
CDR3aa: CASSLGDLKETQYF
CDR3nt: TGTGCCAGCAGCTTAGGTGACTTAAAAGAGACCCAGTACTTC

abundance: -
v_gene: TRBV30
d_gene: -
j_gene: TRBJ2-7
CDR3aa: CAATWDRISYEQYF
CDR3nt: TGTGCCGCTACATGGGACCGCATCTCCTACGAGCAGTACTTC

abundance: -
v_gene: TRBV7-3
d_gene: TRBD1
j_gene: TRBJ1-2
CDR3aa: CASSFNRGYGYTF
CDR3nt: TGTGCCAGCAGCTTCAACAGGGGCTATGGCTACACCTTC

abundance: -
v_gene: TRBV27
d_gene: TRBD1
j_gene: TRBJ1-5
CDR3aa: CASSSTGGFQPQHF
CDR3nt: TGTGCCAGCAGTTCGACAGGGGGCTTTCAGCCCCAGCATTTT

abundance: -
v_gene: TRBV29-1
d_gene: TRBD1
j_gene: TRBJ1-2
CDR3aa: CSVPDRGRAYGYTF
CDR3nt: TGCAGCGTACCGGACAGGGGGCGAGCCTATGGCTACACCTTC